This T cell receptor (beta chain) appears in the sequencing data of a study of blood T cell repertoires in COVID-19. The overall study: Collection of acute and convalescent COVID-19 samples took place in the United States, Italy and Spain.

Trimming removed 0 bases at V and 5 bases at J, with 6 bases between. CDR1 LNHDA and CDR2 SQIVND come from the germline V gene (reference sequence). There are 13 residues in the CDR3. Assay: immunoSEQ multiplex PCR; the TCRdb copy retains only in-frame clones and omits some. Counted here are about 90,000 clones, approximately 81% occurring once; the ten biggest clones make up roughly 25%. Sequenced input: peripheral blood. The rearrangement links TRBV19 to TRBJ2-3, with a tentative D call TRBD2 (5 bases). This clonotype originated in an elderly man with active or convalescent COVID-19. The CDR3 loop is CASSIDRGDTQYF. The CDR3 nucleotides are TGTGCCAGTAGTATAGATCGGGGAGATACGCAGTATTTT.